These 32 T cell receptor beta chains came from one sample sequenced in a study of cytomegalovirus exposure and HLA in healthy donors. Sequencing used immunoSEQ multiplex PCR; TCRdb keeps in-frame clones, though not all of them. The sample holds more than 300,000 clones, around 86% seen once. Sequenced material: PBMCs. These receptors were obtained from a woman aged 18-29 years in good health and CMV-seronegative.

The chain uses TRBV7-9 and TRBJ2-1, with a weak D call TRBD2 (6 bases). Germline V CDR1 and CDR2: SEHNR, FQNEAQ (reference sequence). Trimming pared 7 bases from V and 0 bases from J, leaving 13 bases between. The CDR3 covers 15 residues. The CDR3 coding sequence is TGTGCCAGCATCCCTTTCGGGAGCTCCTACAATGAGCAGTTCTTC. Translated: CASIPFGSSYNEQFF.

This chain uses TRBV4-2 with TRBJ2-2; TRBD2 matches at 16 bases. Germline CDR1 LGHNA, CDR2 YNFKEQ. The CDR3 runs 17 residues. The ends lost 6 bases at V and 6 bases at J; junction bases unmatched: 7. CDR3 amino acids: CASSPGLAGGGPGELFF. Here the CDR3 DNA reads TGTGCCAGCAGTCCGGGACTAGCGGGAGGGGGACCCGGGGAGCTGTTTTTT.

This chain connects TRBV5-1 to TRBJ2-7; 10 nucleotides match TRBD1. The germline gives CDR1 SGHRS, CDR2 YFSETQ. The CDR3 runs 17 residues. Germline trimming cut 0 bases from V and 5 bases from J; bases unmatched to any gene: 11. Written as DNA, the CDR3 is TGCGCCAGCAGCTTGGATCCCAGGACAGGGGGGTCCCACGAGCAGTACTTC. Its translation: CASSLDPRTGGSHEQYF.

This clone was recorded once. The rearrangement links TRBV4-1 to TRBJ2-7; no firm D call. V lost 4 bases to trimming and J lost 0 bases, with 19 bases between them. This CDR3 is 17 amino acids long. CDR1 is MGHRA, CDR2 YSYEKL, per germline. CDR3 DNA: TGCGCCAGCAGCCCCCTTGACTTGCGGAAGAGCTCCTACGAGCAGTACTTC. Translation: CASSPLDLRKSSYEQYF.

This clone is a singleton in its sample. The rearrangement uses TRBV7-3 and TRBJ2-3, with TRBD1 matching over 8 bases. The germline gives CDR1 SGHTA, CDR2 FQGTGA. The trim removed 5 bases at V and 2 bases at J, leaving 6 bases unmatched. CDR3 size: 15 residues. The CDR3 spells CASSHRGDNTDTQYF. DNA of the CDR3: TGTGCCAGCAGCCACAGGGGGGACAACACAGATACGCAGTATTTT.

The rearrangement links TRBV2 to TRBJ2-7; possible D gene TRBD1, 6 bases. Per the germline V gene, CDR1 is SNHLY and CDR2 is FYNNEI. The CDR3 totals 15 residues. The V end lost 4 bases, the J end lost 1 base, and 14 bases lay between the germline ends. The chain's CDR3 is CASSAASRGSYEQYF. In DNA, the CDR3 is TGTGCCAGCAGTGCGGCATCCAGGGGTTCCTACGAGCAGTACTTC.

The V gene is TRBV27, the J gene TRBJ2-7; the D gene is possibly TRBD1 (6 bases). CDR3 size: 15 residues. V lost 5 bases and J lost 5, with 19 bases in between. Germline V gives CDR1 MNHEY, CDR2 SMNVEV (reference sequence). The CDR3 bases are TGTGCCAGCAGTGCCACAGGGTTCTCTTCCCACGAGCAGTACTTC. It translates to CASSATGFSSHEQYF.

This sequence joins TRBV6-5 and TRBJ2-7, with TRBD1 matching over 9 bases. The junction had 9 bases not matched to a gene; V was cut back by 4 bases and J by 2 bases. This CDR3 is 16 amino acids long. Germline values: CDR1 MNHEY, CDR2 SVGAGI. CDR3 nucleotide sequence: TGTGCCAGCAGTTGGGCCCCGGACAGGGGCCCCTACGAGCAGTACTTC. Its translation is CASSWAPDRGPYEQYF.

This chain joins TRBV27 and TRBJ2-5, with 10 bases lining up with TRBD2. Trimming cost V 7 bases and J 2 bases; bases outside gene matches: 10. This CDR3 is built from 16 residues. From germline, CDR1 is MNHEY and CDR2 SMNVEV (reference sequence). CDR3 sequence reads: CASKYGLAAPQETQYF. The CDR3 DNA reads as TGTGCCAGCAAGTACGGACTAGCGGCTCCTCAAGAGACCCAGTACTTC.

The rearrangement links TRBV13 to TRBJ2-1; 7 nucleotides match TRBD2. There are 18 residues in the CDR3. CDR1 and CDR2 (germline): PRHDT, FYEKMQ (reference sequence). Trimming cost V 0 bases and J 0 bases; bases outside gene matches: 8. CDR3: CASSLGPRGSFSYNEQFF. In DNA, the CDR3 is TGTGCCAGCAGCTTAGGTCCCCGCGGGAGTTTCTCCTACAATGAGCAGTTCTTC.

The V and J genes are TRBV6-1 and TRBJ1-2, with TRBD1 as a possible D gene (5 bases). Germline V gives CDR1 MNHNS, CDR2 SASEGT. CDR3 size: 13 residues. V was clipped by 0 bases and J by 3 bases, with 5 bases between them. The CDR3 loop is CASSEARDYGYTF. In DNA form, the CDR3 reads TGTGCCAGCAGTGAAGCCAGGGACTATGGCTACACCTTC.

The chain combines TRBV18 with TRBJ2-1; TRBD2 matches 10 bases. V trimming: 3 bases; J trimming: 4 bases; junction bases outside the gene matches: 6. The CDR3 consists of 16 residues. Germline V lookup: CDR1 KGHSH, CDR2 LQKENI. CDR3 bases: TGTGCCAGCTCACCGTCGGGACTAGCGAAGTACAATGAGCAGTTCTTC. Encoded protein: CASSPSGLAKYNEQFF. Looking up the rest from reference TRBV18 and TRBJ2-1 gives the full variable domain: NAGVMQNPRHLVRRRGQEARLRCSPMKGHSHVYWYRQLPEEGLKFMVYLQKENIIDESGMPKERFSAEFPKEGPSILRIQQVVRGDSAAYFCASSPSGLAKYNEQFFGPGTRLTVL.

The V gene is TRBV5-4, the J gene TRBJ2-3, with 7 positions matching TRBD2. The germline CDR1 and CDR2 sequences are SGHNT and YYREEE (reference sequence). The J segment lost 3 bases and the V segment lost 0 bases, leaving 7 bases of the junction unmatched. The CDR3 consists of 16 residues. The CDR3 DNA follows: TGTGCCAGCAGCTTGGATGTGGATAGCGGGACAGATACGCAGTATTTT. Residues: CASSLDVDSGTDTQYF.

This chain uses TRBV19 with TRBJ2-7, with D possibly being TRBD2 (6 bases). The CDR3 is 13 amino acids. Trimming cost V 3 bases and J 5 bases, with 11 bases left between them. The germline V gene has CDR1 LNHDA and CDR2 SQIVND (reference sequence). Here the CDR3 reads CASSIGGGDEQYF. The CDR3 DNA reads TGTGCCAGTAGTATCGGGGGTGGCGACGAGCAGTACTTC. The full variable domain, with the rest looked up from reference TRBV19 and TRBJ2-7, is DGGITQSPKYLFRKEGQNVTLSCEQNLNHDAMYWYRQDPGQGLRLIYYSQIVNDFQKGDIAEGYSVSREKKESFPLTVTSAQKNPTAFYLCASSIGGGDEQYFGPGTRLTVT.

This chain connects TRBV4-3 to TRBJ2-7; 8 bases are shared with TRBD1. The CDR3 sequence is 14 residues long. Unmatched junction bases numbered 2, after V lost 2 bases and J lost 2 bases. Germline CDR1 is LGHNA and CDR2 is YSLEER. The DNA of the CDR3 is TGCGCCAGCAGCCAAAAGACAGGGGCCTACGAGCAGTACTTC. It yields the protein CASSQKTGAYEQYF.

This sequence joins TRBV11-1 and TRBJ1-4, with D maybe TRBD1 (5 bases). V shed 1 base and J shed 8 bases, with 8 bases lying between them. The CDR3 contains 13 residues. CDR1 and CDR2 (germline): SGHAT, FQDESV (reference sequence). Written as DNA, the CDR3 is TGTGCCAGCAGCTTAGGACAGAAGGAAAAACTGTTTTTT. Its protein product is CASSLGQKEKLFF.

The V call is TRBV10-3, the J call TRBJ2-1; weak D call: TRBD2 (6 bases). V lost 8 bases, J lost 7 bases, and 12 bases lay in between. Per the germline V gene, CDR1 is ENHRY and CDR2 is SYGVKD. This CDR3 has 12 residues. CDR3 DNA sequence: TGTGCCATCCTTGCGGCGGGGAATGAGCAGTTCTTC. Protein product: CAILAAGNEQFF.

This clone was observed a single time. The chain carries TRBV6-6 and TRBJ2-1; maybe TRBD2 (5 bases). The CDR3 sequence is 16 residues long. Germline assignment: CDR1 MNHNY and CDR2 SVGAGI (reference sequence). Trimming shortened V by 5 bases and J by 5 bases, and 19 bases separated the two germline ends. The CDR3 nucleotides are TGTGCCAGCAGTCCGGACTCCTCCCCTGGTCACAATGAGCAGTTCTTC. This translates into CASSPDSSPGHNEQFF.

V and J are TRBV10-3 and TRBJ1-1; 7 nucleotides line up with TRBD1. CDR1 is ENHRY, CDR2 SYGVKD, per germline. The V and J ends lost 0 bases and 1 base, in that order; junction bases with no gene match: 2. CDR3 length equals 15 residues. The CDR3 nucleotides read TGTGCCATCAGTGAGTCGCCAGGGGGGAACACTGAAGCTTTCTTT. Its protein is CAISESPGGNTEAFF.

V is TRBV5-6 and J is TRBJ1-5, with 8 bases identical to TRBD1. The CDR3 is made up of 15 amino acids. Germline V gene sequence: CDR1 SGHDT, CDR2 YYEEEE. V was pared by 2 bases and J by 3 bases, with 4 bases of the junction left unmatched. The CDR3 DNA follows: TGTGCCAGCAGCTTCTCGGGACAGGACAATCAGCCCCAGCATTTT. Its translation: CASSFSGQDNQPQHF. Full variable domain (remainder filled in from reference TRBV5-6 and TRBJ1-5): DAGVTQSPTHLIKTRGQQVTLRCSPKSGHDTVSWYQQALGQGPQFIFQYYEEEERQRGNFPDRFSGHQFPNYSSELNVNALLLGDSALYLCASSFSGQDNQPQHFGDGTRLSIL.

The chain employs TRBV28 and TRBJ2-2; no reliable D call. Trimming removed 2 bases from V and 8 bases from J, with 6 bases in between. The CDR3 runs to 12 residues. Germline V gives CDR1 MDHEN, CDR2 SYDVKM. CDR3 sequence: CASSLLAGELFF. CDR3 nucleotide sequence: TGTGCCAGCAGTTTACTGGCTGGGGAGCTGTTTTTT.

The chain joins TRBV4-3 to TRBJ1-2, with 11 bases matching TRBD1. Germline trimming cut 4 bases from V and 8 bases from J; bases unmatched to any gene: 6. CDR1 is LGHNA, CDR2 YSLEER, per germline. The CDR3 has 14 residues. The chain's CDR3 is CASSRGQGAEGYTF. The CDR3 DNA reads TGCGCCAGCAGCCGAGGACAGGGGGCTGAGGGCTACACCTTC.

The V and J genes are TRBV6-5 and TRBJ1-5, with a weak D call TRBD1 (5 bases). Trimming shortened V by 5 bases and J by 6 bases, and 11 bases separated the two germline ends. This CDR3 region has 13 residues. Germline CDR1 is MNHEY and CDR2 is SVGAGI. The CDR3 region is CASSHGGGQPQHF. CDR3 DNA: TGTGCCAGCAGTCACGGGGGGGGTCAGCCCCAGCATTTT.

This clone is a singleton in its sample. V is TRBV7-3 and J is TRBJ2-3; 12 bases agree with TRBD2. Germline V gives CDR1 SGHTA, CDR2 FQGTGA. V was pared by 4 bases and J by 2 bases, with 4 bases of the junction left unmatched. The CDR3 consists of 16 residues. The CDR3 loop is CASSSGTSGFTDTQYF. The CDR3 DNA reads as TGTGCCAGCAGCTCCGGGACTAGCGGGTTCACAGATACGCAGTATTTT. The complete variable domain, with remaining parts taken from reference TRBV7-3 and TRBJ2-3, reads GAGVSQTPSNKVTEKGKYVELRCDPISGHTALYWYRQSLGQGPEFLIYFQGTGAADDSGLPNDRFFAVRPEGSVSTLKIQRTERGDSAVYLCASSSGTSGFTDTQYFGPGTRLTVL.

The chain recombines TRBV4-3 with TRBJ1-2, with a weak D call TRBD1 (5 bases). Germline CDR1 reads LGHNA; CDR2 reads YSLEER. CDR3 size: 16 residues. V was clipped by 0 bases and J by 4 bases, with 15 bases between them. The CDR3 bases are TGCGCCAGCAGCCAAGAGCACCCCCCCCAGGGCTATGGCTACACCTTC. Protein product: CASSQEHPPQGYGYTF.

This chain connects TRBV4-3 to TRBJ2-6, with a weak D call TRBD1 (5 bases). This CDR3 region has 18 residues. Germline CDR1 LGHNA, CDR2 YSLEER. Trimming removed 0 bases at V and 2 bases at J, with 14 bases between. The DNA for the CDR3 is TGCGCCAGCAGCCAAGATCACCAGGGTTTAGCTGGGGCCAACGTCCTGACTTTC. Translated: CASSQDHQGLAGANVLTF.

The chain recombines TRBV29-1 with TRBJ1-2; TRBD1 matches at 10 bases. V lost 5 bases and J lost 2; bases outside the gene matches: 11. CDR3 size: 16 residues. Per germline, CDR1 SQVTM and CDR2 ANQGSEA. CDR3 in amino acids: CSVRGSWGQGNYGYTF. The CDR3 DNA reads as TGCAGCGTTCGAGGCTCTTGGGGACAGGGGAACTATGGCTACACCTTC.

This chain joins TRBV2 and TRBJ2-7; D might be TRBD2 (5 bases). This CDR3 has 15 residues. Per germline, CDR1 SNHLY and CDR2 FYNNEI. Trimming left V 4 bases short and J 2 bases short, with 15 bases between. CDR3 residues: CASSVGGEPTYEQYF. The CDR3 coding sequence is TGTGCCAGCAGTGTAGGAGGAGAACCCACCTACGAGCAGTACTTC.

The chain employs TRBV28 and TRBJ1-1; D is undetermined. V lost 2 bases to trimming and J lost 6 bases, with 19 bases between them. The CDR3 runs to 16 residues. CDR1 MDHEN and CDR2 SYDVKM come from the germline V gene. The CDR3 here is CASSLVGLGGFAEAFF. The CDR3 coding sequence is TGTGCCAGCAGTTTAGTGGGTTTGGGAGGGTTCGCTGAAGCTTTCTTT.

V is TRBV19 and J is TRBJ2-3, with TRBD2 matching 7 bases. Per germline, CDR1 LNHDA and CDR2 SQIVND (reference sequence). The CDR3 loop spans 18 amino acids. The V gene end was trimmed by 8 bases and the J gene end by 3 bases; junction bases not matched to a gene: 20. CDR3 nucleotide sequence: TGTGCCAGTTCATTCATAGGTGTGCTGGCGGGAGTGACAGATACGCAGTATTTT. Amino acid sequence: CASSFIGVLAGVTDTQYF.

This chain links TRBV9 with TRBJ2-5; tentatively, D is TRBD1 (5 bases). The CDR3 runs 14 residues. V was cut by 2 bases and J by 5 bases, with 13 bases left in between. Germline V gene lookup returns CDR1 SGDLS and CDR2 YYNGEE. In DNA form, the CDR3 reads TGTGCCAGCAGCGTTGGGGCCTTCGAGGAGACCCAGTACTTC. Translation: CASSVGAFEETQYF.

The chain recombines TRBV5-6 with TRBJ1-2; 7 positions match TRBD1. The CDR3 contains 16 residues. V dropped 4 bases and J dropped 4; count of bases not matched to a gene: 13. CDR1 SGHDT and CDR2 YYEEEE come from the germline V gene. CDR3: CASSPLDRAGGYGYTF. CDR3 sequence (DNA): TGTGCCAGCAGCCCCCTTGACAGGGCGGGCGGCTATGGCTACACCTTC.